This entry lists 14 T cell receptor beta chains sequenced from one sample in a study of cytomegalovirus exposure and HLA in healthy donors. The PCR made use of 60 Vbeta and 13 Jbeta primers. Libraries were prepared by immunoSEQ multiplex PCR; TCRdb keeps only in-frame clonotypes and omits some of them. The data show over 100,000 clones, about two thirds seen once. What was sequenced was PBMCs. These receptors were obtained from a man aged 35 to 55 in good health and CMV-seropositive.

The rearrangement joins TRBV10-2 to TRBJ2-1; 8 bases fit TRBD2. Germline CDR1 and CDR2: WSHSY and SAAADI. This CDR3 is 16 amino acids long. The junction had 4 bases not matched to a gene; V was cut back by 2 bases and J by 1 base. Written as DNA, the CDR3 is TGCGCCAGCAGTGAGACGTCTAGCGGGTCCTACAATGAGCAGTTCTTC. It codes for CASSETSSGSYNEQFF.

The V gene is TRBV11-1, the J gene TRBJ2-7; no reliable D call. CDR1 and CDR2 (germline): SGHAT, FQDESV (reference sequence). The CDR3 covers 12 residues. The V gene lost 1 base and the J gene lost 7 bases, with 8 bases spanning the gap. The chain's CDR3 is CASSLVPLEQYF. The CDR3 bases are TGTGCCAGCAGCTTAGTTCCCTTGGAGCAGTACTTC.

The gene calls are TRBV9 and TRBJ2-1; no reliable D call. The CDR3 runs to 14 residues. In germline, CDR1 is SGDLS, CDR2 YYNGEE. Trimming took 0 bases from V and 6 from J, leaving 10 bases between them. The CDR3 DNA reads as TGTGCCAGCAGCGTAGCTAGTACTATCAATGAGCAGTTCTTC. Translating it yields CASSVASTINEQFF.

The chain joins TRBV25-1 to TRBJ2-7; 7 bases align to TRBD1. CDR3 length: 14 amino acids. V lost 7 bases and J lost 5; bases outside the gene matches: 11. CDR1 and CDR2 (germline): MGHDK, SYGVNS. CDR3 nucleotide sequence: TGTGCCAGCATAGTAAGGGGGCAGGCTAACGAGCAGTACTTC. The encoded protein is CASIVRGQANEQYF.

The chain recombines TRBV5-1 with TRBJ2-6; TRBD1 agrees at 8 bases. Trimming took 2 bases from V and 2 from J; bases not matched to a gene: 12. Germline V lookup: CDR1 SGHRS, CDR2 YFSETQ. CDR3 length equals 19 residues. The CDR3 DNA is TGCGCCAGCAGCTTCATAATGACAGGGGCCCGTCCTGGGGCCAACGTCCTGACTTTC. Encoded protein: CASSFIMTGARPGANVLTF. Complete variable domain (other parts from reference TRBV5-1 and TRBJ2-6): KAGVTQTPRYLIKTRGQQVTLSCSPISGHRSVSWYQQTPGQGLQFLFEYFSETQRNKGNFPGRFSGRQFSNSRSEMNVSTLELGDSALYLCASSFIMTGARPGANVLTFGAGSRLTVL.

V and J are TRBV5-8 and TRBJ2-3; D is unresolved. V lost 2 bases to trimming and J lost 4 bases, with 8 bases between them. Germline V gene sequence: CDR1 SGHTS, CDR2 YDEGEE. This CDR3 contains 13 residues. CDR3 amino acids: CASSFSPADTQYF. The CDR3 DNA follows: TGTGCCAGCAGCTTCTCCCCCGCAGATACGCAGTATTTT.

This chain connects TRBV6-1 to TRBJ1-4; 9 nucleotides agree with TRBD1. Losses at the gene ends were 4 bases for V and 5 bases for J; bases not matched to a gene: 5. The CDR3 runs 15 residues. CDR1 and CDR2 from the germline V gene are MNHNS and SASEGT. DNA for the CDR3: TGTGCCAGCAGTGCCCGGGGACAGGGCAATGAAAAACTGTTTTTT. As protein: CASSARGQGNEKLFF.

The V and J genes are TRBV10-3 and TRBJ1-1; 9 bases line up with TRBD1. V lost 3 bases and J lost 4; bases outside the gene matches: 9. The germline V gene encodes CDR1 ENHRY and CDR2 SYGVKD. This CDR3 is 16 amino acids long. CDR3 residues: CAISDLTGGLFTEAFF. The CDR3 coding sequence is TGTGCCATCAGTGATCTGACAGGGGGGCTCTTCACTGAAGCTTTCTTT.

This clone showed up just a few times. The V gene is TRBV19, the J gene TRBJ1-4, with D uncertain. This CDR3 region has 14 residues. V was clipped by 5 bases and J by 8 bases, with 15 bases between them. CDR1 is LNHDA and CDR2 is SQIVND in the germline V gene (reference sequence). This CDR3 reads CASSERRFGEKLFF. CDR3 in DNA: TGTGCCAGTAGTGAGAGGAGATTTGGAGAAAAACTGTTTTTT. The complete variable domain, with remaining parts taken from reference TRBV19 and TRBJ1-4, reads DGGITQSPKYLFRKEGQNVTLSCEQNLNHDAMYWYRQDPGQGLRLIYYSQIVNDFQKGDIAEGYSVSREKKESFPLTVTSAQKNPTAFYLCASSERRFGEKLFFGSGTQLSVL.

This clone was seen a single time. The chain couples TRBV7-2 to TRBJ1-6, with unresolved D. The V gene's germline CDR1 is SGHTA and CDR2 FQGNSA. The CDR3 contains 15 residues. V lost 1 base and J 7 bases, leaving 11 bases between the germline ends. CDR3 sequence: CASSLGRAGNSPLHF. CDR3 DNA sequence: TGTGCCAGCAGCTTAGGGCGGGCCGGGAATTCACCCCTCCACTTT.

This chain links TRBV7-9 with TRBJ2-7, with 11 bases that match TRBD1. The CDR3 is 15 amino acids. Germline V gene sequence: CDR1 SEHNR, CDR2 FQNEAQ (reference sequence). Germline trimming cut 5 bases from V and 2 bases from J; bases unmatched to any gene: 5. The CDR3, as DNA: TGTGCCAGCAGCGCCGGACAGGGGGCCCCCTACGAGCAGTACTTC. Its protein product is CASSAGQGAPYEQYF.

This chain connects TRBV11-2 to TRBJ2-1, with TRBD2 matching over 16 bases. Germline CDR1 and CDR2: SGHAT and FQNNGV. The CDR3 length is 15 residues. Trimming cost V 8 bases and J 9 bases; bases outside gene matches: 7. CDR3 DNA sequence: TGTGCCAGCCTAAGGGGACTAGCGGGAGGGCTTGAGCAGTTCTTC. It is translated as CASLRGLAGGLEQFF.

This chain joins TRBV4-1 and TRBJ1-3; TRBD1 aligns across 7 bases. The J segment lost 4 bases and the V segment lost 4 bases, leaving 10 bases of the junction unmatched. Germline V lookup: CDR1 MGHRA, CDR2 YSYEKL. This CDR3 has 16 residues. CDR3 DNA sequence: TGCGCCAGCAGCCCAAGTACCAGGGGGGAAGGAAACACCATATATTTT. It specifies CASSPSTRGEGNTIYF.

CDR3: CASSSTGTGGLLGYTF. The CDR3 bases are TGCGCCAGCAGCTCCACCGGGACAGGGGGGCTCTTGGGCTACACCTTC. V usage is TRBV5-1 and J usage is TRBJ1-2; 11 nucleotides agree with TRBD1. The junction had 12 bases not matched to a gene; V was cut back by 3 bases and J by 8 bases. Germline V gene data show CDR1 as SGHRS and CDR2 as YFSETQ. The CDR3 is made up of 16 amino acids.